These 10 T cell receptor beta chains were sequenced from one sample in a study of blood T cell repertoires in COVID-19. TCRdb keeps only in-frame clones here, not all; method: immunoSEQ multiplex PCR. The data show 90,000 to 120,000 clones, with approximately 80% seen just once and around 4.4% held by the top ten. Sequencing was carried out using peripheral blood. These receptors were obtained from a man between 65 and 85 years old with acute or convalescent COVID-19.

The genes are TRBV2 and TRBJ1-3; a weak D match, TRBD1 (5 bases). With 5 bases removed from V and 0 bases from J, the gap between germline ends came to 11 bases. The germline CDR1 and CDR2 sequences are SNHLY and FYNNEI. There are 15 residues in the CDR3. CDR3 loop: CASSSQDLSGNTIYF. In DNA, the CDR3 is TGTGCCAGCAGTTCACAGGATCTCTCTGGAAACACCATATATTTT. Combining the CDR3 with reference TRBV2 and TRBJ1-3 gives the whole variable domain EPEVTQTPSHQVTQMGQEVILRCVPISNHLYFYWYRQILGQKVEFLVSFYNNEISEKSEIFDDQFSVERPDGSNFTLKIRSTKLEDSAMYFCASSSQDLSGNTIYFGEGSWLTVV.

The rearrangement uses TRBV20-1 and TRBJ2-5; D remains unclear. The CDR3 is 10 residues long. Germline V gene sequence: CDR1 DFQATT, CDR2 SNEGSKA (reference sequence). V was pared by 3 bases and J by 5 bases, with 4 bases between. The CDR3 DNA follows: TGCAGTGCTAGGGGCGAGACCCAGTACTTC. This translates into CSARGETQYF.

The V and J genes are TRBV11-2 and TRBJ1-2, with D possibly being TRBD1 (5 bases). CDR1 is SGHAT, CDR2 FQNNGV, per germline. Deletions cut 8 bases from V and 4 bases from J, with 14 bases between. This CDR3 comprises 13 residues. The CDR3, as DNA: TGTGCCAGCGGCTCGGGGGGGATCTATGGCTACACCTTC. Its protein product is CASGSGGIYGYTF.

This clone was picked up a small number of times. The chain employs TRBV7-3 and TRBJ1-6, with 8 positions matching TRBD1. This CDR3 contains 17 residues. Germline V lookup: CDR1 SGHTA, CDR2 FQGTGA. V was clipped by 5 bases and J by 0 bases; unmatched bases: 6. CDR3 in amino acids: CASSPGTGSSYNSPLHF. The CDR3 coding sequence is TGTGCCAGCAGCCCTGGGACAGGCAGCTCCTATAATTCACCCCTCCACTTT.

This clone appeared a few times. This chain links TRBV18 with TRBJ1-5; possibly TRBD1 for D (5 bases). The CDR3 totals 14 residues. Germline lookup yields CDR1 KGHSH and CDR2 LQKENI. V shed 5 bases and J shed 2 bases, with 10 bases lying between them. CDR3 sequence: CASSIGERNQPQHF. As DNA, the CDR3 is TGTGCCAGCTCAATAGGGGAACGCAATCAGCCCCAGCATTTT.

This chain links TRBV4-2 with TRBJ2-2; D may be TRBD1 (6 bases). Germline V lookup: CDR1 LGHNA, CDR2 YNFKEQ. The length of the CDR3 is 17 residues. The V end was cut by 0 bases, the J end by 1 base, with 12 bases between. The CDR3 DNA sequence: TGTGCCAGCAGCCAAGATGGGGACACTGGGAACACCGGGGAGCTGTTTTTT. It yields the protein CASSQDGDTGNTGELFF.

The chain has TRBV13 and TRBJ2-5; possible D gene TRBD2, 6 bases. CDR1 PRHDT and CDR2 FYEKMQ come from the germline V gene (reference sequence). Trimming took 8 bases from V and 5 from J, leaving 18 bases between them. CDR3 size: 14 residues. CDR3: CASRASEGVETQYF. CDR3 DNA: TGTGCCAGCCGAGCTAGCGAGGGTGTTGAGACCCAGTACTTC.

The chain is built from TRBV5-4 and TRBJ2-1; 8 bases align to TRBD1. V dropped 0 bases and J dropped 0; count of bases not matched to a gene: 11. The CDR3 extends over 19 amino acids. Germline lookup yields CDR1 SGHNT and CDR2 YYREEE (reference sequence). CDR3 protein: CASSLGGGQGAYSYNEQFF. The CDR3 bases are TGTGCCAGCAGCTTGGGCGGAGGGCAGGGGGCCTACTCCTACAATGAGCAGTTCTTC.

V is TRBV2 and J is TRBJ1-5; weak D call: TRBD1 (5 bases). The V and J ends lost 5 bases and 0 bases respectively, with 14 bases between them. This CDR3 is 16 amino acids long. Germline V gives CDR1 SNHLY, CDR2 FYNNEI. CDR3: CASSLQGAGSNQPQHF. The CDR3 nucleotides read TGTGCCAGCAGTCTTCAAGGGGCAGGTAGCAATCAGCCCCAGCATTTT.

This clone was detected only once. This chain links TRBV2 with TRBJ2-6; unclear D gene. Per the germline V gene, CDR1 is SNHLY and CDR2 is FYNNEI. Trimming took off 4 bases at V and 0 bases at J, with 7 bases between the two ends. The CDR3 totals 15 residues. The CDR3 nucleotides read TGTGCCAGCAGTGCAACTCGCTCTGGGGCCAACGTCCTGACTTTC. Protein: CASSATRSGANVLTF. The variable domain in full, completed from reference TRBV2 and TRBJ2-6, reads EPEVTQTPSHQVTQMGQEVILRCVPISNHLYFYWYRQILGQKVEFLVSFYNNEISEKSEIFDDQFSVERPDGSNFTLKIRSTKLEDSAMYFCASSATRSGANVLTFGAGSRLTVL.